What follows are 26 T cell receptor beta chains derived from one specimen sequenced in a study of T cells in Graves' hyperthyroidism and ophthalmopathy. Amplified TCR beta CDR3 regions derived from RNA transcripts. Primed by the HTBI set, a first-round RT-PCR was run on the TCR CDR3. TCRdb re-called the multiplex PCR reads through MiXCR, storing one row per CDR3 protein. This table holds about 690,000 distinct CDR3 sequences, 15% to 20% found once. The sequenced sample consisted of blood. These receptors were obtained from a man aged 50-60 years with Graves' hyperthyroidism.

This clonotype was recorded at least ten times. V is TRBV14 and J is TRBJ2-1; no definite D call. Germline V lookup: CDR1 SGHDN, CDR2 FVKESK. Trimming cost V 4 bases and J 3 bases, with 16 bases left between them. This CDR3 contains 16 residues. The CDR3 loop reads CASSPHYADFYNEQFF. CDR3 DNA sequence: TGTGCCAGCAGCCCGCACTATGCGGATTTCTACAATGAGCAGTTCTTC.

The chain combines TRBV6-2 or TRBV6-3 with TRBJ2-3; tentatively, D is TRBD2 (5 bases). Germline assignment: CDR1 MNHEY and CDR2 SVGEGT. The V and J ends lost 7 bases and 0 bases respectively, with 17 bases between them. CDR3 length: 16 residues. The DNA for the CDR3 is TGTGCCAGCATGCTTTTAATTGGGAGTAGCACAGATACGCAGTATTTT. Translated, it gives CASMLLIGSSTDTQYF.

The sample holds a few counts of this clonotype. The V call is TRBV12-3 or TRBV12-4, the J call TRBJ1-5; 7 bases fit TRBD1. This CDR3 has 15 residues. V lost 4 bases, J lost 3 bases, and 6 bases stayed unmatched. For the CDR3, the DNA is TGTGCCAGCAGTTCAGTCGGGACAGTCAATCAGCCCCAGCATTTT. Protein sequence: CASSSVGTVNQPQHF.

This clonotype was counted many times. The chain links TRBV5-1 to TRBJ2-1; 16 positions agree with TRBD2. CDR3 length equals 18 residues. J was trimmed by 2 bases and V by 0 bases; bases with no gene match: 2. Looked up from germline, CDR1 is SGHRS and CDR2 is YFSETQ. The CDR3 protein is CASSLEGLAGGPYNEQFF. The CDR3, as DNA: TGCGCCAGCAGCTTGGAGGGACTAGCGGGAGGGCCCTACAATGAGCAGTTCTTC.

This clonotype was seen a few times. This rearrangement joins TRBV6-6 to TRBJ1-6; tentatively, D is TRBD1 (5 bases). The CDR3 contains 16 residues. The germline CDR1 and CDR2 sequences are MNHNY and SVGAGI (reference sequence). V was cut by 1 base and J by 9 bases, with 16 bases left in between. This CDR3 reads CASSYFLGGSGSPLHF. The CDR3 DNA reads TGTGCCAGCAGTTACTTTCTGGGGGGGTCAGGTTCACCCCTCCACTTT.

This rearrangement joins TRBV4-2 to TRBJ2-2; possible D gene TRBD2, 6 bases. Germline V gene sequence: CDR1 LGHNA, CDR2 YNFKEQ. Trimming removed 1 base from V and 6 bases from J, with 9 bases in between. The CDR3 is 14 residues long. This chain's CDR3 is CASSQGGTAGELFF. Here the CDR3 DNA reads TGTGCCAGCAGCCAAGGTGGGACTGCCGGGGAGCTGTTTTTT.

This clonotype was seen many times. CDR3 sequence (DNA): TGTGCCATTGCGAGGGAGTCCTACAATGAGCAGTTCTTC. It is translated as CAIARESYNEQFF. The rearrangement links TRBV12-3 or TRBV12-4 to TRBJ2-1; a possible D gene is TRBD2 (5 bases). V dropped 10 bases and J dropped 1 base, with 11 bases sitting between them. The length of the CDR3 is 13 residues.

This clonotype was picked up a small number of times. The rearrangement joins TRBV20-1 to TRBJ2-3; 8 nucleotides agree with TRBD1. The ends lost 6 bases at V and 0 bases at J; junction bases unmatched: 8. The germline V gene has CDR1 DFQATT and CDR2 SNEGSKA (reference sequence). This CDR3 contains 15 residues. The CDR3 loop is CSAVPGGVSTDTQYF. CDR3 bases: TGCAGTGCCGTCCCAGGGGGCGTTAGCACAGATACGCAGTATTTT.

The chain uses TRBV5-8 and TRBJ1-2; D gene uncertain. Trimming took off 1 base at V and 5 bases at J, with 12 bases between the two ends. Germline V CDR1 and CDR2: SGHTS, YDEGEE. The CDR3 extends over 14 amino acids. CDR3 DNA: TGTGCCAGCAGCTTGCTTCTCCCTCATTATGGCTACACCTTC. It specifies CASSLLLPHYGYTF.

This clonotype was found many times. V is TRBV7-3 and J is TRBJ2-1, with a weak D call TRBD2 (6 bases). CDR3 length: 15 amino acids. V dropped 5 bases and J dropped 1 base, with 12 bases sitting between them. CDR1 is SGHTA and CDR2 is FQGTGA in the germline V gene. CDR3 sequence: CASSPAAGSYNEQFF. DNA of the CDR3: TGTGCCAGCAGCCCCGCTGCGGGGTCCTACAATGAGCAGTTCTTC.

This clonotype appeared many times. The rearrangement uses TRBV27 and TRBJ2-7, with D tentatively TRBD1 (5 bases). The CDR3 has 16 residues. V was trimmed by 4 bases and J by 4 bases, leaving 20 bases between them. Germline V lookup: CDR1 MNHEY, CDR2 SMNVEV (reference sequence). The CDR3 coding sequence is TGTGCCAGCAGTTCCCGAACAGGCGGTAGGCTGTACGAGCAGTACTTC. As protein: CASSSRTGGRLYEQYF.

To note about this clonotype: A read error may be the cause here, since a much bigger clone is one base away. This chain's CDR3 is CASSMRGNTEAFF. Here the CDR3 DNA reads TGTGCCAGTAGTATGAGGGGGAACACTGAAGCTTTCTTT. The J gene is TRBJ1-1, the V gene TRBV19, with a weak D call TRBD1 (5 bases). Between the trimmed V and J ends, which lost 3 bases and 1 base, there was a span of 6 bases. The CDR3 extends over 13 amino acids. Germline V gives CDR1 LNHDA, CDR2 SQIVND (reference sequence).

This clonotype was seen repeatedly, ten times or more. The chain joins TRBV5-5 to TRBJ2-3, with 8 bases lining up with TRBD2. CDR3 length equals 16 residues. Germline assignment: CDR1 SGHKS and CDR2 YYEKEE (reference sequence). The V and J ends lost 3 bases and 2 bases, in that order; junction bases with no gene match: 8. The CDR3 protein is CASSYVAGLSTDTQYF. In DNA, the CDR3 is TGTGCCAGCAGCTACGTAGCGGGGTTATCCACAGATACGCAGTATTTT.

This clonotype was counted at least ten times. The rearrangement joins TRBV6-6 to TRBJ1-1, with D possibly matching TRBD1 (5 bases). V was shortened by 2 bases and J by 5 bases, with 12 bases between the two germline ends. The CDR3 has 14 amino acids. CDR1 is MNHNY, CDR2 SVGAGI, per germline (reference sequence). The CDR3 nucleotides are TGTGCCAGCAGTTACGTGGGGCGTGGAACTGAAGCTTTCTTT. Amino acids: CASSYVGRGTEAFF.

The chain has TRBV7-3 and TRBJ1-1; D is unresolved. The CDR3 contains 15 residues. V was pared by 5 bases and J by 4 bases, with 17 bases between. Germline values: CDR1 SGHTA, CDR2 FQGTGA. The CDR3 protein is CASSPSQASRTEAFF. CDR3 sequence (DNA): TGTGCCAGCAGCCCCTCCCAGGCCTCTCGCACTGAAGCTTTCTTT.

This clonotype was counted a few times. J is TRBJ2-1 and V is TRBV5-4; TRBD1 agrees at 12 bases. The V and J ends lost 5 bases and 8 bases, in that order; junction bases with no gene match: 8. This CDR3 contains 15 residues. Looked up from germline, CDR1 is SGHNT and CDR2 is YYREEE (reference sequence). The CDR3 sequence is CASRGGTGGRDEQFF. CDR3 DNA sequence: TGTGCCAGCAGGGGAGGGACAGGGGGCAGGGATGAGCAGTTCTTC.

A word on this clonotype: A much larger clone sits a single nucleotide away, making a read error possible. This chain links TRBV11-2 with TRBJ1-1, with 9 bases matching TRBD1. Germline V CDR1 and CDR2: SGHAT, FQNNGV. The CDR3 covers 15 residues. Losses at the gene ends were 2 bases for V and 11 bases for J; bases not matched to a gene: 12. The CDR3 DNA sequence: TGTGCCAGCAGCTTAACCGGGACAGGGCCTAAATTGGCTTTCTTT. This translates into CASSLTGTGPKLAFF.

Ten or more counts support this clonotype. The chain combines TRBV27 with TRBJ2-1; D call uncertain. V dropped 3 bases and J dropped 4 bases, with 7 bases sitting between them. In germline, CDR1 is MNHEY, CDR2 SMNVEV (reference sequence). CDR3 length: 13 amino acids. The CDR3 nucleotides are TGTGCCAGCAGTTTCACGAATTACAATGAGCAGTTCTTC. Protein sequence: CASSFTNYNEQFF.

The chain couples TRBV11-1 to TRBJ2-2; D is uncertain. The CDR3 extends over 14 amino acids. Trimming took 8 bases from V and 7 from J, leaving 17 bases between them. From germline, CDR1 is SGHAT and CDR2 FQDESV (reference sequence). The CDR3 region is CASCFPPLDGELFF. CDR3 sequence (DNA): TGTGCCAGCTGTTTCCCCCCCCTCGACGGGGAGCTGTTTTTT.

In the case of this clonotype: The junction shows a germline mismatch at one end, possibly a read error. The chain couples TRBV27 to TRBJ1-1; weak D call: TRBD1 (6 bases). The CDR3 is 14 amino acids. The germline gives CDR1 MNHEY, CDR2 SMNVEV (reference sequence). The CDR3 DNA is TGTGCCAGCAGTTTGGCGAGGGGGTCTACTGGAGCTTTCTTT. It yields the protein CASSLARGSTGAFF.

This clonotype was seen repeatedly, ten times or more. CDR3 DNA: TGTGCCAGCAGACCGTGGGACAGCCCCGGAAAACTGTTTTTT. This encodes CASRPWDSPGKLFF. The genes are TRBV6-1 and TRBJ1-4; 7 bases fit TRBD1. Losses at the gene ends were 6 bases for V and 10 bases for J; bases not matched to a gene: 11. From germline, CDR1 is MNHNS and CDR2 SASEGT. This CDR3 comprises 14 residues.

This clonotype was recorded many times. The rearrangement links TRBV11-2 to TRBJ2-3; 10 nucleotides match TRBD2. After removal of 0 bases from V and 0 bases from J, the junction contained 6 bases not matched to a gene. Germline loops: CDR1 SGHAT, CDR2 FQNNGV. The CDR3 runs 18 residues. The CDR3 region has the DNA TGTGCCAGCAGCTTAGAGTTAGCGGGAGGATTAAGCACAGATACGCAGTATTTT. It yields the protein CASSLELAGGLSTDTQYF.

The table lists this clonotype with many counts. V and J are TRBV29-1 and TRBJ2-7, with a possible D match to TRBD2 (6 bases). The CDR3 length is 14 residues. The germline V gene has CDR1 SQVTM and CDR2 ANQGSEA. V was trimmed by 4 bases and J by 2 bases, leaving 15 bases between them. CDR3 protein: CSVVPPGLTYEQYF. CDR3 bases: TGCAGCGTTGTGCCCCCGGGACTTACCTACGAGCAGTACTTC.

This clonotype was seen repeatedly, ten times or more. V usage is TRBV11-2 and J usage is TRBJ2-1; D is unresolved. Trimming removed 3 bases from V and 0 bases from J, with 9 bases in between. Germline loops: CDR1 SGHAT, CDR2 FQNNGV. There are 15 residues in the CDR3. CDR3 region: CASSFSFSSYNEQFF. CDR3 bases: TGTGCCAGCAGCTTCTCGTTTAGCTCCTACAATGAGCAGTTCTTC.

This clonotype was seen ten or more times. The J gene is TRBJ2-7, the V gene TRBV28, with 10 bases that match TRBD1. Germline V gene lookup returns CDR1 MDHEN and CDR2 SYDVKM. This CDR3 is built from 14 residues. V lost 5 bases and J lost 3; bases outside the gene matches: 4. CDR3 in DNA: TGTGCCAGCAGTGGGGACAGGGGAAGCTACGAGCAGTACTTC. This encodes CASSGDRGSYEQYF.

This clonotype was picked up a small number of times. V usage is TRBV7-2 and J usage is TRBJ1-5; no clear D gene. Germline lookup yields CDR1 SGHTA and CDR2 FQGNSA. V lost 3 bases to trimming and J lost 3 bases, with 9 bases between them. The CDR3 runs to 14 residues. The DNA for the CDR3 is TGTGCCAGCAGCTTCCTTCAGGACAATCAGCCCCAGCATTTT. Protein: CASSFLQDNQPQHF.